This TCR beta chain was sequenced in a study of shared clonotypes between healthy human individuals. Study information: Each donor's CD8 memory used one plate, CD8 naive two, each CD4 subset three.

The table lists this clone with a count of one. Its antigen remains unidentified. Only in-frame clones appear in the TCRdb table, and some are missing; sequencing was by immunoSEQ multiplex PCR. The sample contains roughly 410,000 clones, just over 95% of which appear only once. From germline, CDR1 is SGHNT and CDR2 YYREEE (reference sequence). The CDR3 spans 16 residues. Trimming removed 4 bases at V and 0 bases at J, with 14 bases between. Points from the study as a whole: Shared across a few donors were roughly 5% of the naive CD4 clonotypes.

The sequence came from a man between 25 and 39 years old in good health. This chain connects TRBV5-4 to TRBJ1-3; tentatively, D is TRBD1 (5 bases). The sample was memory CD8+ T cells sorted from blood. Documented subset: CD45RO+ cells pooled with CCR7-negative TemRA cells. In DNA, the CDR3 is TGTGCCAGCAGCCGAGGGGCAGGCCCCTCTGGAAACACCATATATTTT. Residues: CASSRGAGPSGNTIYF.